The next 14 T cell receptor beta chains were all read from a single sample in a study of graft-versus-host responses after intestinal transplantation. Generated by immunoSEQ multiplex PCR, the TCRdb table keeps only in-frame clones and is missing some. There are tens of thousands of clones in the sample; roughly 90% occur only once, and around 2.3% lies in the top ten. These TCRs are of unknown antigen specificity. Sequencing was performed on unstimulated CD8+ T cells sorted from spleen or lymph node cells, taken before intestinal transplant. These receptors all come from a human donor who received an intestinal transplant.

The rearrangement uses TRBV9 and TRBJ2-5; D possibly corresponds to TRBD2 (5 bases). Trimming pared 4 bases from V and 4 bases from J, leaving 11 bases between. This CDR3 has 13 residues. The germline CDR1 and CDR2 sequences are SGDLS and YYNGEE. This chain's CDR3 is CASSSSLGETQYF. Written as DNA, the CDR3 is TGTGCCAGCAGCTCCTCACTAGGAGAGACCCAGTACTTC.

This clone was detected a few times. V gene TRBV10-3 combines with J gene TRBJ1-3, with D unclear. This CDR3 has 16 residues. V was shortened by 6 bases and J by 0 bases, with 15 bases between the two germline ends. Germline values: CDR1 ENHRY, CDR2 SYGVKD. The CDR3 DNA reads TGTGCCATCAGACTAGAAGATTCCTTCTCTGGAAACACCATATATTTT. The encoded protein is CAIRLEDSFSGNTIYF.

The chain uses TRBV6-1 and TRBJ2-1; 12 bases map to TRBD2. The V gene's germline CDR1 is MNHNS and CDR2 SASEGT. The CDR3 spans 17 residues. The junction had 7 bases not matched to a gene; V was cut back by 1 base and J by 6 bases. The CDR3 region has the DNA TGTGCCAGCAGTGAAGGACTAGCGGGAGATCTGAGCAATGAGCAGTTCTTC. Protein sequence: CASSEGLAGDLSNEQFF.

The CDR3 DNA sequence: TGCGCCAGCCGGCGGGACAGGGGACAAGAGACCCAGTACTTC. Its protein is CASRRDRGQETQYF. The chain carries TRBV5-1 and TRBJ2-5; TRBD1 matches at 10 bases. Looked up from germline, CDR1 is SGHRS and CDR2 is YFSETQ. V lost 7 bases to trimming and J lost 2 bases; unmatched junction nucleotides: 5. The CDR3 has 14 amino acids.

This rearrangement joins TRBV27 to TRBJ1-3; D is unclear. With 8 bases removed from V and 2 bases from J, the gap between germline ends came to 13 bases. Looked up from germline, CDR1 is MNHEY and CDR2 is SMNVEV (reference sequence). This CDR3 has 14 amino acids. CDR3 loop: CASSPVFPGNTIYF. CDR3 in DNA: TGTGCCAGCTCCCCCGTATTCCCTGGAAACACCATATATTTT.

The chain has TRBV19 and TRBJ2-5; maybe TRBD1 (6 bases). Germline lookup yields CDR1 LNHDA and CDR2 SQIVND (reference sequence). This CDR3 has 13 residues. The germline V and J ends were trimmed by 1 base and 4 bases, with 7 bases remaining between them. The CDR3 nucleotides read TGTGCCAGTAGTATAGCACAGGGAGAGACCCAGTACTTC. Translation gives CASSIAQGETQYF.

A single count supports this clone. The chain carries TRBV9 and TRBJ1-1, with a possible D match to TRBD1 (5 bases). V lost 0 bases and J 2 bases, leaving 8 bases between the germline ends. CDR3 length equals 14 residues. Germline CDR1 reads SGDLS; CDR2 reads YYNGEE. The CDR3 region is CASSVVGANTEAFF. The CDR3 DNA sequence: TGTGCCAGCAGCGTAGTAGGGGCTAACACTGAAGCTTTCTTT.

The chain has TRBV2 and TRBJ2-5; TRBD2 aligns across 9 bases. Germline CDR1 and CDR2: SNHLY and FYNNEI. The ends lost 3 bases at V and 5 bases at J; junction bases unmatched: 7. CDR3 length: 15 residues. The CDR3 region is CASSEASGIGETQYF. For the CDR3, the DNA is TGTGCCAGCAGTGAGGCTAGCGGGATCGGGGAGACCCAGTACTTC.

The chain links TRBV6-1 to TRBJ2-2; tentative D call: TRBD1 (6 bases). The V gene's germline CDR1 is MNHNS and CDR2 SASEGT. The CDR3 runs to 15 residues. Between the trimmed V and J ends, which lost 6 bases and 5 bases, there was a span of 16 bases. The CDR3, as DNA: TGTGCCAGCAGGACTCTCCTGAGGGGGACCGGGGAGCTGTTTTTT. The encoded protein is CASRTLLRGTGELFF.

This rearrangement joins TRBV4-1 to TRBJ2-7, with 7 bases lining up with TRBD2. The J segment lost 0 bases and the V segment lost 0 bases, leaving 5 bases of the junction unmatched. The CDR3 consists of 16 residues. The V gene's germline CDR1 is MGHRA and CDR2 YSYEKL. CDR3 loop: CASSQELGGSSYEQYF. DNA for the CDR3: TGCGCCAGCAGCCAAGAACTGGGCGGGAGCTCCTACGAGCAGTACTTC.

V usage is TRBV5-1 and J usage is TRBJ2-7; tentative D call: TRBD2 (6 bases). The CDR3 sequence is 18 residues long. V gave up 1 base and J gave up 0 bases, with 20 bases separating them. Germline values: CDR1 SGHRS, CDR2 YFSETQ. DNA for the CDR3: TGCGCCAGCAGCTTGCGGGGGACCGACCGGGGTGTCTCCTACGAGCAGTACTTC. It encodes CASSLRGTDRGVSYEQYF.

The chain employs TRBV6-5 and TRBJ1-2; 10 nucleotides match TRBD1. This CDR3 has 15 amino acids. The ends lost 8 bases at V and 1 base at J; junction bases unmatched: 7. Germline V gives CDR1 MNHEY, CDR2 SVGAGI. The CDR3 is CASGGTGDYNYGYTF. CDR3 bases: TGTGCCAGCGGAGGGACAGGGGACTATAACTATGGCTACACCTTC.

The chain employs TRBV4-2 and TRBJ2-3, with 10 bases fitting TRBD2. The CDR3 has 16 residues. The germline CDR1 and CDR2 sequences are LGHNA and YNFKEQ. V was clipped by 4 bases and J by 1 base; unmatched bases: 5. This CDR3 reads CASSPALAGGTDTQYF. The DNA for the CDR3 is TGTGCCAGCAGCCCCGCGCTAGCGGGGGGCACAGATACGCAGTATTTT.

The J gene is TRBJ1-2, the V gene TRBV2; D is perhaps TRBD1 (6 bases). This CDR3 contains 20 residues. The V end was cut by 3 bases, the J end by 3 bases, with 29 bases between. Per the germline V gene, CDR1 is SNHLY and CDR2 is FYNNEI. CDR3 region: CASSEPPFFVVQGPYYGYTF. The DNA of the CDR3 is TGTGCCAGCAGTGAGCCGCCTTTTTTCGTTGTACAGGGTCCCTACTATGGCTACACCTTC.